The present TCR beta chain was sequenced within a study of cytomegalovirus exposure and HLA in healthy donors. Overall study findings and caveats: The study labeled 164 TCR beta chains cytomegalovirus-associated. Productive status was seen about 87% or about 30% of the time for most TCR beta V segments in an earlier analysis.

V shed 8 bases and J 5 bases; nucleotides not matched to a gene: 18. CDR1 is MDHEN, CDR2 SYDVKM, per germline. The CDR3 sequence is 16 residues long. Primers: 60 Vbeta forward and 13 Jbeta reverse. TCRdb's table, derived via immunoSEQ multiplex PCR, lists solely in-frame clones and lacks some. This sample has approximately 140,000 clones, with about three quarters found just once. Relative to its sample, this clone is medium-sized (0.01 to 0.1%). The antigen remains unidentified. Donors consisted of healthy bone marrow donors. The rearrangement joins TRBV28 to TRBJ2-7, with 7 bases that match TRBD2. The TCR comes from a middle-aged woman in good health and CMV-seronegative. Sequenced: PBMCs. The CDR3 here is CASGEGGGGRVNEQYF. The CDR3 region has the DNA TGTGCCAGCGGCGAGGGTGGCGGGGGACGGGTCAACGAGCAGTACTTC.